These 3 T cell receptor beta chains were sequenced from one sample in a study. From the 5' RACE reads, TCRdb called clonotypes with MiXCR, one entry per CDR3 protein. The sample contains tens of thousands of distinct CDR3 sequences, about 28% of which appear only once. Treg sorting used a CD4+CD25+CD127-/low gate. What was sequenced was tumor-infiltrating Tregs sorted from the breast tumor. All receptors come from a female donor with breast cancer.

V usage is TRBV6-1 and J usage is TRBJ2-7; 8 nucleotides match TRBD1. Trimming at V came to 6 bases and at J to 1 base, leaving 11 bases not matched to a gene. From germline, CDR1 is MNHNS and CDR2 SASEGT. This CDR3 comprises 16 residues. As DNA, the CDR3 is TGTGCCAGCAGCCTTCCAGTGGGACAGGTATCCTACGAGCAGTACTTC. It yields the protein CASSLPVGQVSYEQYF.

In its sample, this clonotype was seen many times. This chain joins TRBV4-2 and TRBJ1-1; D is perhaps TRBD1 (5 bases). From germline, CDR1 is LGHNA and CDR2 YNFKEQ. The V gene lost 0 bases and the J gene lost 4 bases, with 15 bases spanning the gap. This CDR3 contains 16 residues. The CDR3 nucleotides are TGTGCCAGCAGCCAAGAGGAGCTTGGGGCCCGCACTGAAGCTTTCTTT. Translating it yields CASSQEELGARTEAFF.

This clonotype occurred a few times. This chain uses TRBV6-5 with TRBJ2-3; D assignment may be TRBD1 or TRBD2 (6 bases each). The CDR3 sequence is 13 residues long. In germline, CDR1 is MNHEY, CDR2 SVGAGI. With 10 bases removed from V and 4 bases from J, the gap between germline ends came to 15 bases. The CDR3 nucleotides read TGTGCCACCGGGCGGGACACATCAGATACGCAGTATTTT. It yields the protein CATGRDTSDTQYF.